This T cell receptor (beta chain) comes out of a study of cytomegalovirus exposure and HLA in healthy donors. Study findings and constraints: The authors excluded some V segments, including TRBV6-2 and TRBV6-3, as indistinguishable.

Deletions cut 6 bases from V and 2 bases from J, with 14 bases between. CDR3 length equals 15 residues. From germline, CDR1 is LNHDA and CDR2 SQIVND (reference sequence). A note on this clone: Its antigen is still unknown.

Amplification used 60 Vbeta primers and 13 Jbeta primers. Profiled with immunoSEQ multiplex PCR; TCRdb holds only in-frame clones, not every one. The repertoire holds fewer than 85,000 clones, 80% to 90% seen once, with 18% in the top ten. This chain links TRBV19 with TRBJ2-1; a weak D match, TRBD1 (6 bases). The source material was PBMCs. This clonotype originated in a man aged 65 to 85 in good health and CMV-seropositive. The CDR3 here is CASSNGAGAYNEQFF. The CDR3 region has the DNA TGTGCCAGTAGCAACGGCGCAGGGGCCTACAATGAGCAGTTCTTC.